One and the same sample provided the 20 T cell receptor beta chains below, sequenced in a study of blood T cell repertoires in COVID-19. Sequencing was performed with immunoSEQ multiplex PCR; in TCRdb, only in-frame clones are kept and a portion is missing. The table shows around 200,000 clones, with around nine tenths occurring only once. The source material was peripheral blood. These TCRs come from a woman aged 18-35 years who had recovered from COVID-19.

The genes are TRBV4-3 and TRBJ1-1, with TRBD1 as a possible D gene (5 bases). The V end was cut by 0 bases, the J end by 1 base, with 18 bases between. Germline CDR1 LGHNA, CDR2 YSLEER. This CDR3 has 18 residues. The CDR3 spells CASSQERWGRFQNTEAFF. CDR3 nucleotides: TGCGCCAGCAGCCAAGAACGTTGGGGGAGGTTTCAGAACACTGAAGCTTTCTTT.

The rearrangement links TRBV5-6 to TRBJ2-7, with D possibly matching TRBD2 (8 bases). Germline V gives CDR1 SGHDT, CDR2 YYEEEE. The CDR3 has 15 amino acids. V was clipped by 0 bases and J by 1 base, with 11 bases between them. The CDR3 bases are TGTGCCAGCAGCTTGGTAGCGGGACAGTCCTACGAGCAGTACTTC. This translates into CASSLVAGQSYEQYF.

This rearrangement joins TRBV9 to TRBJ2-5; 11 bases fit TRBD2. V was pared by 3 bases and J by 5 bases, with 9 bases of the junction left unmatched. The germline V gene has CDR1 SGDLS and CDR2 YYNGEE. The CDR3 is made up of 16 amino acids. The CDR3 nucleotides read TGTGCCAGCAGCGGCCCACTAGCGGGAGCGAGGGAGACCCAGTACTTC. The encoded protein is CASSGPLAGARETQYF. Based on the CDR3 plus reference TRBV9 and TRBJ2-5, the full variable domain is DSGVTQTPKHLITATGQRVTLRCSPRSGDLSVYWYQQSLDQGLQFLIQYYNGEERAKGNILERFSAQQFPDLHSELNLSSLELGDSALYFCASSGPLAGARETQYFGPGTRLLVL.

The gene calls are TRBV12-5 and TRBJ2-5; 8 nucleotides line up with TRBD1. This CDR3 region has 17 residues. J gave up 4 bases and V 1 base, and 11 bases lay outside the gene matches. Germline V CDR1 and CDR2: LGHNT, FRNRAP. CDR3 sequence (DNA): TGTGCTAGTGGTTTGGGACAGGGGTCAACAAATGGAGAGACCCAGTACTTC. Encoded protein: CASGLGQGSTNGETQYF.

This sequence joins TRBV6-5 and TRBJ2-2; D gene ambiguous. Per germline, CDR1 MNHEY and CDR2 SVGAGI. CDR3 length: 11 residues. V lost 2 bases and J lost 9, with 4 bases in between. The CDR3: CASSYLRELFF. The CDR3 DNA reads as TGTGCCAGCAGTTACCTTCGGGAGCTGTTTTTT.

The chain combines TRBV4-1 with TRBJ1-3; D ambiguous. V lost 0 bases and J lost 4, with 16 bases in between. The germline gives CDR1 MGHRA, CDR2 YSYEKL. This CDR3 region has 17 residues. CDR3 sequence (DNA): TGCGCCAGCAGCCAAGAGACGGAGGTCTGCGCCGGAAACACCATATATTTT. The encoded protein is CASSQETEVCAGNTIYF.

The CDR3: CASSKDSSTNEKLFF. CDR3 sequence (DNA): TGCGCCAGCAGCAAGGACAGTTCAACTAATGAAAAACTGTTTTTT. V is TRBV4-3 and J is TRBJ1-4, with D maybe TRBD1 (6 bases). Between the trimmed V and J ends, which lost 5 bases and 0 bases, there was a span of 10 bases. The CDR3 extends over 15 amino acids. Germline V gene sequence: CDR1 LGHNA, CDR2 YSLEER.

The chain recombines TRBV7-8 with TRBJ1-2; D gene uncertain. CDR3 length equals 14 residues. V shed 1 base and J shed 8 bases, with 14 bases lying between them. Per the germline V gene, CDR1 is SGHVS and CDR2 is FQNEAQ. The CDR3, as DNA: TGTGCCAGCAGCTTAGTGGCGGGAGTGGGCGGCTACACCTTC. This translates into CASSLVAGVGGYTF. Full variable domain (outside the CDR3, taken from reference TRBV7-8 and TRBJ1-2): GAGVSQSPRYKVAKRGQDVALRCDPISGHVSLFWYQQALGQGPEFLTYFQNEAQLDKSGLPSDRFFAERPEGSVSTLKIQRTQQEDSAVYLCASSLVAGVGGYTFGSGTRLTVV.

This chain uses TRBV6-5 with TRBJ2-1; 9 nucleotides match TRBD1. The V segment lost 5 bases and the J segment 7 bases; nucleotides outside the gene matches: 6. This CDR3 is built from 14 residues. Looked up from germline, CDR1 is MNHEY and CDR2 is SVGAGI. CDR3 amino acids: CASSTGQGRNEQFF. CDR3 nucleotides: TGTGCCAGCAGTACGGGACAGGGAAGGAATGAGCAGTTCTTC.

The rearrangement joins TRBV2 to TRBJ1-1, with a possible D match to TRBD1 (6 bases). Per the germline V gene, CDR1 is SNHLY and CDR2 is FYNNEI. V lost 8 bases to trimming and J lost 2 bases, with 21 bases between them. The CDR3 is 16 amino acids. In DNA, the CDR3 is TGTGCCAGCTCTCAGGGTCTCGGGACAACAAACACTGAAGCTTTCTTT. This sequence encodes CASSQGLGTTNTEAFF.

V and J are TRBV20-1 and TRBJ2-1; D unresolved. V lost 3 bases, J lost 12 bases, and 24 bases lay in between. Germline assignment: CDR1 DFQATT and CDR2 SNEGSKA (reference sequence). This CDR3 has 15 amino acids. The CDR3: CSASDTTPRASGQFF. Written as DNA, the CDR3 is TGCAGTGCTAGTGATACCACTCCTAGAGCTAGTGGGCAGTTCTTC.

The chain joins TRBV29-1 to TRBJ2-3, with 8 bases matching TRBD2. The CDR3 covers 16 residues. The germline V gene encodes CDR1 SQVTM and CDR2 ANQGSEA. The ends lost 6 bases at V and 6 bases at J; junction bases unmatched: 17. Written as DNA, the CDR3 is TGCAGCGTCCTTCGCAGCCGCGGGAGGCCCCAGGATACGCAGTATTTT. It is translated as CSVLRSRGRPQDTQYF.

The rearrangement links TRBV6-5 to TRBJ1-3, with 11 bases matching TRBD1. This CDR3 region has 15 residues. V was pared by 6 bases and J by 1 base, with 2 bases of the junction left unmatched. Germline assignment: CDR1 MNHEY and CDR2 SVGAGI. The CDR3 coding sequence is TGTGCCAGCAGCGGGACAGGGGGGTCTGGAAACACCATATATTTT. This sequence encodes CASSGTGGSGNTIYF.

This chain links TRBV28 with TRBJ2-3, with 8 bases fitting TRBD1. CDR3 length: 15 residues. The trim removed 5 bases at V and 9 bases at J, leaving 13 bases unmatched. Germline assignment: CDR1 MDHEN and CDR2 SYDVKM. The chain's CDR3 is CASSTPRGPAETQYF. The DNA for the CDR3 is TGTGCCAGCAGTACCCCCAGGGGGCCGGCGGAGACGCAGTATTTT.

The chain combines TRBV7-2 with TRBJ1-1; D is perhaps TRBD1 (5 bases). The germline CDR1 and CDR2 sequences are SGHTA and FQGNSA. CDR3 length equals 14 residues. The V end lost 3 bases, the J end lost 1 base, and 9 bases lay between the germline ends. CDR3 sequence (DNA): TGTGCCAGCAGCTTCCTGACAGCGAACACTGAAGCTTTCTTT. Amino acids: CASSFLTANTEAFF.

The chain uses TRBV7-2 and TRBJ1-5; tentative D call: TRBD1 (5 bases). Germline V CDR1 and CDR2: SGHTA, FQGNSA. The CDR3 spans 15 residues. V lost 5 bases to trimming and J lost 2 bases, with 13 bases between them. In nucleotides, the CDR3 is TGTGCCAGCAGCCCCCTGCTAGGGGGCAATCAGCCCCAGCATTTT. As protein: CASSPLLGGNQPQHF.

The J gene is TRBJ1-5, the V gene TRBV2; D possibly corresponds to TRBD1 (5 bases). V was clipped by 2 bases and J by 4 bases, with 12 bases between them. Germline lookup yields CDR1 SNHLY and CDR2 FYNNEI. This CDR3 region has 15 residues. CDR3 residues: CASSEFTGINQPQHF. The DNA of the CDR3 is TGTGCCAGCAGTGAATTTACAGGTATAAATCAGCCCCAGCATTTT.

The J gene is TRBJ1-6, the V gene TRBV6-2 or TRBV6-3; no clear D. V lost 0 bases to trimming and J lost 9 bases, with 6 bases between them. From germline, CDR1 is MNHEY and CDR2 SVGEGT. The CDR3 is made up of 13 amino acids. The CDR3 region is CASSYSSRSPLHF. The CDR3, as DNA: TGTGCCAGCAGTTACTCGTCGCGTTCACCCCTCCACTTT.

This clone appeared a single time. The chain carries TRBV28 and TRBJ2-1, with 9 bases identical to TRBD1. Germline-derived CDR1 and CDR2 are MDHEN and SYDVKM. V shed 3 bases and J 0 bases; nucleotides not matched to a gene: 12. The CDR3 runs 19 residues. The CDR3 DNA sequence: TGTGCCAGCAGTTTCCAGGGACAGGGTAAAGGAAGCTCCTACAATGAGCAGTTCTTC. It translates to CASSFQGQGKGSSYNEQFF. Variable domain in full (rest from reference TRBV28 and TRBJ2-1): DVKVTQSSRYLVKRTGEKVFLECVQDMDHENMFWYRQDPGLGLRLIYFSYDVKMKEKGDIPEGYSVSREKKERFSLILESASTNQTSMYLCASSFQGQGKGSSYNEQFFGPGTRLTVL.

CDR3: CATSDGGGPWAGDYYSNQPQHF. The DNA of the CDR3 is TGTGCCACCAGTGACGGGGGGGGACCGTGGGCAGGCGACTATTATAGCAATCAGCCCCAGCATTTT. The genes are TRBV24-1 and TRBJ1-5, with D perhaps matching TRBD1 (5 bases). In germline, CDR1 is KGHDR, CDR2 SFDVKD. CDR3 length equals 22 residues. The V end lost 4 bases, the J end lost 0 bases, and 30 bases lay between the germline ends.